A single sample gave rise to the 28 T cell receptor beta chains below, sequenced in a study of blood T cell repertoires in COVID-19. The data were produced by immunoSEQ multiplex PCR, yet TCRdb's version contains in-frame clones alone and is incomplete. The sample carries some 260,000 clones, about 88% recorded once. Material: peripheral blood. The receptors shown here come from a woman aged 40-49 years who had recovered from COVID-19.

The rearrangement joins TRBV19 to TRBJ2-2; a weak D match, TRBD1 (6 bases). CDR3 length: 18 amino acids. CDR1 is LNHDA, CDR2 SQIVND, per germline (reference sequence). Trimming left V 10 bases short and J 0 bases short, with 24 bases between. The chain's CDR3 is CATRGGAGTPPNTGELFF. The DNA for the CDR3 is TGTGCCACCAGAGGGGGAGCCGGGACCCCTCCGAACACCGGGGAGCTGTTTTTT.

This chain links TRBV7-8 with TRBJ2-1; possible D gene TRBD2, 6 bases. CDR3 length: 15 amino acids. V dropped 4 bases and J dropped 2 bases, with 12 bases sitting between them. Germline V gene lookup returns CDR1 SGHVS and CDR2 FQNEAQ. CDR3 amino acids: CASSSWGGTYNEQFF. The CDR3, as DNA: TGTGCCAGCAGCTCCTGGGGCGGGACCTACAATGAGCAGTTCTTC. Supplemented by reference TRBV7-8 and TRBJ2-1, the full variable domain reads GAGVSQSPRYKVAKRGQDVALRCDPISGHVSLFWYQQALGQGPEFLTYFQNEAQLDKSGLPSDRFFAERPEGSVSTLKIQRTQQEDSAVYLCASSSWGGTYNEQFFGPGTRLTVL.

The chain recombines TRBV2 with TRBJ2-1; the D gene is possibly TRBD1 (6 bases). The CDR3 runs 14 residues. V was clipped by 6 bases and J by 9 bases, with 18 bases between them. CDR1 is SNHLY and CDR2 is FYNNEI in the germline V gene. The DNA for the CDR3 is TGTGCCAGCAGAGTCGTGGGGGCCCCTTTTGAGCAGTTCTTC. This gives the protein CASRVVGAPFEQFF.

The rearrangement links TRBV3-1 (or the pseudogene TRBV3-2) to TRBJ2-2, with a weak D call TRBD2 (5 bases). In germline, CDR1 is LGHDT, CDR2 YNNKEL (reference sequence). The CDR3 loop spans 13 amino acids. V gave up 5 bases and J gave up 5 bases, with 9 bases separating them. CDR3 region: CASSSRGTGELFF. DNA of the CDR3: TGTGCCAGCAGCTCCCGGGGTACCGGGGAGCTGTTTTTT.

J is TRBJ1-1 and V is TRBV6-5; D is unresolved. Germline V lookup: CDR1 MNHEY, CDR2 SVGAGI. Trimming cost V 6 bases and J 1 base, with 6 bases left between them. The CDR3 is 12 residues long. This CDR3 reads CASRTGNTEAFF. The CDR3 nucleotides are TGTGCCAGCAGGACGGGGAACACTGAAGCTTTCTTT.

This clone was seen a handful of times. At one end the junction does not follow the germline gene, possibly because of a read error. Written as DNA, the CDR3 is TGTGCCAGCAGCCCCTCCGGGGGTCGGGGAGGGTTC. The encoded protein is CASSPSGGRGGF. This chain uses TRBV7-9 with TRBJ2-7; TRBD2 matches at 7 bases. Germline CDR1 and CDR2: SEHNR and FQNEAQ (reference sequence). The CDR3 consists of 12 residues.

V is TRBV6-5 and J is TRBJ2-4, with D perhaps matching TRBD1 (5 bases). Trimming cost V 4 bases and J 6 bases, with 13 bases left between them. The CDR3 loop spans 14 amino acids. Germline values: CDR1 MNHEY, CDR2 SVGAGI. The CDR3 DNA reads TGTGCCAGCAGTTCAGGGCGGCAACCAAACATTCAGTACTTC. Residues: CASSSGRQPNIQYF.

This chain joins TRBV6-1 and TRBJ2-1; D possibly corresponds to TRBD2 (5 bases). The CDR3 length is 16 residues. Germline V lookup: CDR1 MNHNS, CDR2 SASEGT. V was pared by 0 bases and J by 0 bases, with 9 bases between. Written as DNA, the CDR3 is TGTGCCAGCAGTGAAGCATTTCTAGCCTCCTACAATGAGCAGTTCTTC. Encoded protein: CASSEAFLASYNEQFF.

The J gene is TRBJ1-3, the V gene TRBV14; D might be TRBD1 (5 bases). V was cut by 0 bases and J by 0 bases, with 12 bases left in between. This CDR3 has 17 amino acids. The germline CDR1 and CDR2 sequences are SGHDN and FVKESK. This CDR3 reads CASSQDRQGVSGNTIYF. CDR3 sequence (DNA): TGTGCCAGCAGCCAAGATCGTCAGGGCGTCTCTGGAAACACCATATATTTT.

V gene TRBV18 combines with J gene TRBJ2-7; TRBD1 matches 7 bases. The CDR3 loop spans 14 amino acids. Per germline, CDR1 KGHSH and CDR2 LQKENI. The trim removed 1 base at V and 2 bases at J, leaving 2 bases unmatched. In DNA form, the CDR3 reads TGTGCCAGCTCACCACTCGACAGGGCCTACGAGCAGTACTTC. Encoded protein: CASSPLDRAYEQYF.

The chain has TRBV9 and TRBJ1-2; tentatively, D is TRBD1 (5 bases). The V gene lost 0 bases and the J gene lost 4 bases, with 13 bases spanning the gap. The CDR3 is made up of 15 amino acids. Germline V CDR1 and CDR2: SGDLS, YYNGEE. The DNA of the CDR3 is TGTGCCAGCAGCGTAGCTACGGGGCGGGGCTATGGCTACACCTTC. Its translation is CASSVATGRGYGYTF.

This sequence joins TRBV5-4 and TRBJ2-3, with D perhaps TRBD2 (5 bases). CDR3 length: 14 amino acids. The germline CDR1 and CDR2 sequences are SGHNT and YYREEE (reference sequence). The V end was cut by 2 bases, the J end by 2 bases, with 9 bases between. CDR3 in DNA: TGTGCCAGCAGCTTCGGACGGGACACAGATACGCAGTATTTT. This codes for CASSFGRDTDTQYF.

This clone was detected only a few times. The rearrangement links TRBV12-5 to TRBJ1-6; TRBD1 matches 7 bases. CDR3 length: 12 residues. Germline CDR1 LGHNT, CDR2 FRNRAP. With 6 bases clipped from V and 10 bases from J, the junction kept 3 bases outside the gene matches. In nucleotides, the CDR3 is TGTGCTAGTGGGACAGGGACCTCACCCCTCCACTTT. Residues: CASGTGTSPLHF.

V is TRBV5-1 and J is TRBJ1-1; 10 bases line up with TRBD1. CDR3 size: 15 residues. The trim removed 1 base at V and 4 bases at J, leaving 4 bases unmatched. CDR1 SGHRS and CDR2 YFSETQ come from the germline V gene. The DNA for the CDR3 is TGCGCCAGCAGCTTGACCCGACAGGGGGCCACTGAAGCTTTCTTT. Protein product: CASSLTRQGATEAFF. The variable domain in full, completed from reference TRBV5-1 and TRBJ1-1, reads KAGVTQTPRYLIKTRGQQVTLSCSPISGHRSVSWYQQTPGQGLQFLFEYFSETQRNKGNFPGRFSGRQFSNSRSEMNVSTLELGDSALYLCASSLTRQGATEAFFGQGTRLTVV.

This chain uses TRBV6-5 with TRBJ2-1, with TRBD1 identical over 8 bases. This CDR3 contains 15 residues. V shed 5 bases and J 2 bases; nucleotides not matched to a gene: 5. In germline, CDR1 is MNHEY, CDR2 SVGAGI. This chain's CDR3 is CASSPQGAPYNEQFF. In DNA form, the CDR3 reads TGTGCCAGCAGTCCGCAGGGGGCCCCCTACAATGAGCAGTTCTTC.

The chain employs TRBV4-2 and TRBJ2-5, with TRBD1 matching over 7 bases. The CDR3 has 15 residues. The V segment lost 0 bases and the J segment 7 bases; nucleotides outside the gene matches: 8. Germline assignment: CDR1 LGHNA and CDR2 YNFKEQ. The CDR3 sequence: CASSQDRGIGGTQYF. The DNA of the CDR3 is TGTGCCAGCAGCCAAGACAGGGGGATCGGTGGGACCCAGTACTTC.

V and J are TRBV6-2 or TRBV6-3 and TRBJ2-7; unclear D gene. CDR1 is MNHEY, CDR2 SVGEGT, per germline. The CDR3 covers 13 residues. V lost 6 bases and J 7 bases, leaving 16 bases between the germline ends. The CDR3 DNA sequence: TGTGCCAGCAGCCCCTACGGCGGCGGAGAGCAGTACGTC. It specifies CASSPYGGGEQYV.

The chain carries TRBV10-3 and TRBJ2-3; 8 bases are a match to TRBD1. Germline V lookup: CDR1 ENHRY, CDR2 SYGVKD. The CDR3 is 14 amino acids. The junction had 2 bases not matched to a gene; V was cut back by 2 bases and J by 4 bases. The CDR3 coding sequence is TGTGCCATCAGTGAGCCAGGGGGCTCAGATACGCAGTATTTT. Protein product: CAISEPGGSDTQYF.

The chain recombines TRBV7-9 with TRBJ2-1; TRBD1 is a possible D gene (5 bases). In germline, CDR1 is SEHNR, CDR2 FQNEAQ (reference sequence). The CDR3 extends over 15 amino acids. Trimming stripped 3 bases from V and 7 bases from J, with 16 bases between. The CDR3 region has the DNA TGTGCCAGCAGCTTGGGGCCCGTGAGCGTTAATGAGCAGTTCTTC. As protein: CASSLGPVSVNEQFF.

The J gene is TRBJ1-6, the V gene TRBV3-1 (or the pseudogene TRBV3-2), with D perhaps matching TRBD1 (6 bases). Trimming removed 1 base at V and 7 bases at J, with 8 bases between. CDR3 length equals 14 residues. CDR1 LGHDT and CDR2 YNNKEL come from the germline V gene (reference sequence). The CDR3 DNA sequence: TGTGCCAGCAGCCAAGGGACAGACAATTCACCCCTCCACTTT. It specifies CASSQGTDNSPLHF.

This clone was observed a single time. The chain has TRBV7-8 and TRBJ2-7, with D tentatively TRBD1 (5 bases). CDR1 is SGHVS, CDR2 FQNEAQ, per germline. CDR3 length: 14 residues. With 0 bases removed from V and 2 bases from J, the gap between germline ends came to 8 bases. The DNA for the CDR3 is TGTGCCAGCAGCTTAGCGGGGCAGACCTACGAGCAGTACTTC. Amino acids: CASSLAGQTYEQYF.

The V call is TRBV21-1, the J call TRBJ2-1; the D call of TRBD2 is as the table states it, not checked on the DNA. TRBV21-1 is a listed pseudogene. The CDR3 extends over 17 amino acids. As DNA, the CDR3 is TGTGCCAGCAGCACCTTCCCGGGAGCGATCCCCTACAATGAGCAGTTCTTC. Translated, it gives CASSTFPGAIPYNEQFF.

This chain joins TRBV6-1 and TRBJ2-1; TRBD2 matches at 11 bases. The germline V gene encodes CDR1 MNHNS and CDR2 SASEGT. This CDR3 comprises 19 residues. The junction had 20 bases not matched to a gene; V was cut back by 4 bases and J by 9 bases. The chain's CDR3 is CASSAGSGRAGTRTGEQFF. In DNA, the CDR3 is TGTGCCAGCAGTGCCGGTAGCGGGAGGGCCGGGACACGGACAGGTGAGCAGTTCTTC.

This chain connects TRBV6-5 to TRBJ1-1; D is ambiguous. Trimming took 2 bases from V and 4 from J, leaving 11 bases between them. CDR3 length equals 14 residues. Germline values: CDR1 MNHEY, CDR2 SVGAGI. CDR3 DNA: TGTGCCAGCAGTTACGGTGCGGTAGGCACTGAAGCTTTCTTT. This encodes CASSYGAVGTEAFF.

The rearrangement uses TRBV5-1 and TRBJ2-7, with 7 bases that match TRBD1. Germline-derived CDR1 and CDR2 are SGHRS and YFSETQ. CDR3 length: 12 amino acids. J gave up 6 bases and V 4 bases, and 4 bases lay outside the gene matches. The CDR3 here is CASSPRTGEQYF. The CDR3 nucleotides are TGCGCCAGCAGCCCCCGGACAGGCGAGCAGTACTTC.

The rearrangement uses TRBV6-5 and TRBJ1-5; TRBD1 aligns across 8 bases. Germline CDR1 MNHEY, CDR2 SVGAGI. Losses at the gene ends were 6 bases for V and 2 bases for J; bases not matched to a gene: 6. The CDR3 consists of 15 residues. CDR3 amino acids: CASRLDRGGNQPQHF. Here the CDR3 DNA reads TGTGCCAGCAGGCTCGACAGGGGTGGCAATCAGCCCCAGCATTTT.

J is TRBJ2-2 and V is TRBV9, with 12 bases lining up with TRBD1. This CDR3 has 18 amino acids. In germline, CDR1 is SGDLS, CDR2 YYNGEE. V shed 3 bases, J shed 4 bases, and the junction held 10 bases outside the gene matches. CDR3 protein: CASSAGTGGGMGTGELFF. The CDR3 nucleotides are TGTGCCAGCAGCGCCGGGACAGGGGGCGGAATGGGCACCGGGGAGCTGTTTTTT.

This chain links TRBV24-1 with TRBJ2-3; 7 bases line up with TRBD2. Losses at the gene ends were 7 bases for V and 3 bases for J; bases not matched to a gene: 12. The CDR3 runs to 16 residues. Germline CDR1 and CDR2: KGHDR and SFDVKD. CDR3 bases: TGTGCCACCAGCCCAACTAGCGTTGTGATGACAGATACGCAGTATTTT. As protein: CATSPTSVVMTDTQYF.